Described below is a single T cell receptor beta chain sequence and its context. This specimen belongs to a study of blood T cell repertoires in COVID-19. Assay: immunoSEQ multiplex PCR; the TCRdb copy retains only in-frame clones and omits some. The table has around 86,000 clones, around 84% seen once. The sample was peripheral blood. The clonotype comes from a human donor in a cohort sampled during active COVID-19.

The CDR3 region is CASSLGGARGANVLTF. The CDR3, as DNA: TGCGCCAGCAGCTTGGGCGGGGCTCGTGGGGCCAACGTCCTGACTTTC. The chain has TRBV5-1 and TRBJ2-6, with D possibly matching TRBD2 (6 bases). The CDR3 is made up of 16 amino acids. Germline CDR1 reads SGHRS; CDR2 reads YFSETQ. The V end was cut by 0 bases, the J end by 3 bases, with 10 bases between.